This passage covers 27 T cell receptor beta chains from one sample sequenced in a study of shared clonotypes between healthy human individuals. Libraries were prepared by immunoSEQ multiplex PCR; TCRdb keeps only in-frame clonotypes and omits some of them. Among nearly 1 million clones, 60% to 85% were seen once, and the ten largest hold over 1.3%. Specimen: memory CD4+ T cells sorted from blood. The subset denotes: CD45RA-negative fraction. These receptors all stem from a man aged 18-30 years in good health.

CDR3 sequence reads: CASSELGIGNGYTF. The CDR3 bases are TGTGCCAGCAGTGAACTGGGAATAGGCAATGGCTACACCTTC. The V gene is TRBV6-1, the J gene TRBJ1-2; D is undetermined. Between the trimmed V and J ends, which lost 2 bases and 6 bases, there was a span of 13 bases. Germline values: CDR1 MNHNS, CDR2 SASEGT. This CDR3 spans 14 amino acids.

V gene TRBV2 combines with J gene TRBJ2-3, with 8 bases identical to TRBD1. With 5 bases clipped from V and 9 bases from J, the junction kept 4 bases outside the gene matches. This CDR3 region has 12 residues. CDR1 is SNHLY, CDR2 FYNNEI, per germline. The CDR3 DNA follows: TGTGCCAGCAGTCAGGGGGCCAACACGCAGTATTTT. Its translation is CASSQGANTQYF.

The chain links TRBV29-1 to TRBJ1-2; 7 nucleotides line up with TRBD1. This CDR3 comprises 14 residues. The germline V gene has CDR1 SQVTM and CDR2 ANQGSEA. The ends lost 3 bases at V and 2 bases at J; junction bases unmatched: 6. CDR3 amino acids: CSVDQGTDNYGYTF. CDR3 in DNA: TGCAGCGTTGACCAAGGGACAGACAACTATGGCTACACCTTC. The variable domain in full, with the rest retrieved from reference TRBV29-1 and TRBJ1-2, is SAVISQKPSRDICQRGTSLTIQCQVDSQVTMMFWYRQQPGQSLTLIATANQGSEATYESGFVIDKFPISRPNLTFSTLTVSNMSPEDSSIYLCSVDQGTDNYGYTFGSGTRLTVV.

This clone turned up a few times. This chain links TRBV2 with TRBJ1-5, with D maybe TRBD1 (5 bases). The germline V and J ends were trimmed by 5 bases and 7 bases, with 21 bases remaining between them. Germline V gene data show CDR1 as SNHLY and CDR2 as FYNNEI. The CDR3 length is 16 residues. This CDR3 is CASSLGPGRQDQPQHF. For the CDR3, the DNA is TGTGCCAGCAGTCTGGGGCCAGGGAGGCAGGACCAGCCCCAGCATTTT.

The gene calls are TRBV10-1 and TRBJ1-6; no firm D call. CDR3 size: 13 residues. Germline V gene data show CDR1 as WNHNN and CDR2 as SYGVQD (reference sequence). Trimming cost V 3 bases and J 10 bases, with 10 bases left between them. The CDR3: CASSDEGGSPLHF. The CDR3 DNA is TGCGCCAGCAGTGATGAAGGAGGCTCACCCCTCCACTTT.

The chain links TRBV19 to TRBJ1-2; TRBD1 aligns across 11 bases. The CDR3 is 16 amino acids. Germline CDR1 LNHDA, CDR2 SQIVND (reference sequence). V shed 4 bases and J 3 bases; nucleotides not matched to a gene: 7. The CDR3 DNA sequence: TGTGCCAGTAGTACCCGGACAGGGGGCGCGCACTATGGCTACACCTTC. It codes for CASSTRTGGAHYGYTF.

The chain links TRBV5-1 to TRBJ2-7; TRBD1 matches 8 bases. The CDR3 has 16 residues. The ends lost 10 bases at V and 1 base at J; junction bases unmatched: 16. Germline V CDR1 and CDR2: SGHRS, YFSETQ. The CDR3 here is CARPRTGSGISYEQYF. CDR3 in DNA: TGCGCCCGCCCGAGGACAGGGTCGGGCATATCCTACGAGCAGTACTTC.

This chain connects TRBV5-1 to TRBJ2-1, with D maybe TRBD1 (6 bases). Germline CDR1 and CDR2: SGHRS and YFSETQ. The CDR3 runs 14 residues. The V and J ends lost 2 bases and 0 bases respectively, with 6 bases between them. CDR3 residues: CASSFRGSYNEQFF. Here the CDR3 DNA reads TGCGCCAGCAGCTTCAGGGGCTCCTACAATGAGCAGTTCTTC. Together with reference TRBV5-1 and TRBJ2-1, the CDR3 gives the full variable domain: KAGVTQTPRYLIKTRGQQVTLSCSPISGHRSVSWYQQTPGQGLQFLFEYFSETQRNKGNFPGRFSGRQFSNSRSEMNVSTLELGDSALYLCASSFRGSYNEQFFGPGTRLTVL.

This chain uses TRBV5-4 with TRBJ2-5, with 7 nucleotides matching TRBD2. V trimming: 0 bases; J trimming: 5 bases; junction bases outside the gene matches: 10. The V gene's germline CDR1 is SGHNT and CDR2 YYREEE (reference sequence). The CDR3 consists of 16 residues. The CDR3 DNA sequence: TGTGCCAGCAGCTTGGAAGGTAGCGGGCTTGGGGAGACCCAGTACTTC. Amino acids: CASSLEGSGLGETQYF.

This clone was picked up one time. Other DNA sequences from this sample encode an identical CDR3 as well. The CDR3 coding sequence is TGTGCCAGCAGTTTTCTGGGGAGCGAGCAGTACTTC. It specifies CASSFLGSEQYF. V and J are TRBV27 and TRBJ2-7; TRBD2 might be the D (5 bases). Per germline, CDR1 MNHEY and CDR2 SMNVEV (reference sequence). The CDR3 is 12 residues long. Trimming left V 3 bases short and J 6 bases short, with 9 bases between.

This chain uses TRBV5-4 with TRBJ2-7, with D tentatively TRBD1 (5 bases). Per the germline V gene, CDR1 is SGHNT and CDR2 is YYREEE (reference sequence). The V end lost 2 bases, the J end lost 3 bases, and 12 bases lay between the germline ends. This CDR3 is 14 amino acids long. CDR3: CASSFDSGGYEQYF. The CDR3 nucleotides are TGTGCCAGCAGCTTTGACAGTGGCGGCTACGAGCAGTACTTC. Full variable domain (outside the CDR3, taken from reference TRBV5-4 and TRBJ2-7): ETGVTQSPTHLIKTRGQQVTLRCSSQSGHNTVSWYQQALGQGPQFIFQYYREEENGRGNFPPRFSGLQFPNYSSELNVNALELDDSALYLCASSFDSGGYEQYFGPGTRLTVT.

The J gene is TRBJ2-2, the V gene TRBV18; D is undetermined. The CDR3 loop spans 13 amino acids. From germline, CDR1 is KGHSH and CDR2 LQKENI. V was cut by 5 bases and J by 0 bases, with 4 bases left in between. CDR3 in amino acids: CASSNTNTGELFF. The CDR3 DNA follows: TGTGCCAGCTCAAACACGAACACCGGGGAGCTGTTTTTT.

This chain links TRBV18 with TRBJ1-5; possibly TRBD1 for D (6 bases). CDR3 length equals 14 residues. V dropped 5 bases and J dropped 3 bases, with 11 bases sitting between them. Per germline, CDR1 KGHSH and CDR2 LQKENI. CDR3 in DNA: TGTGCCAGCTCAAGCATGGGGGCCAATCAGCCCCAGCATTTT. Translated, it gives CASSSMGANQPQHF.

As to this clone: Distinct nucleotide sequences in the sample also encode this CDR3. The chain joins TRBV7-9 to TRBJ1-2, with unresolved D. V gave up 5 bases and J gave up 2 bases, with 9 bases separating them. This CDR3 has 13 residues. The germline V gene encodes CDR1 SEHNR and CDR2 FQNEAQ (reference sequence). CDR3 bases: TGTGCCAGCAGCCCAGGACGAAACTATGGCTACACCTTC. This sequence encodes CASSPGRNYGYTF.

The chain has TRBV7-6 and TRBJ1-1; D is unclear. The V gene's germline CDR1 is SGHVS and CDR2 FNYEAQ. V dropped 0 bases and J dropped 4 bases, with 12 bases sitting between them. This CDR3 region has 15 residues. The CDR3 loop is CASSLAAGGLTEAFF. The CDR3 coding sequence is TGTGCCAGCAGCTTAGCCGCGGGCGGTCTCACTGAAGCTTTCTTT.

V and J are TRBV2 and TRBJ1-1; D is perhaps TRBD1 (5 bases). V lost 8 bases and J 3 bases, leaving 10 bases between the germline ends. This CDR3 has 12 residues. CDR1 is SNHLY and CDR2 is FYNNEI in the germline V gene. The CDR3 coding sequence is TGTGCCAGCGGGGGTCGGTACACTGAAGCTTTCTTT. The encoded protein is CASGGRYTEAFF. The full variable domain, with the rest looked up from reference TRBV2 and TRBJ1-1, is EPEVTQTPSHQVTQMGQEVILRCVPISNHLYFYWYRQILGQKVEFLVSFYNNEISEKSEIFDDQFSVERPDGSNFTLKIRSTKLEDSAMYFCASGGRYTEAFFGQGTRLTVV.

This clone was seen only a few times. The chain combines TRBV27 with TRBJ2-7, with 7 bases aligning to TRBD1. The length of the CDR3 is 12 residues. J was trimmed by 5 bases and V by 6 bases; bases with no gene match: 4. The germline CDR1 and CDR2 sequences are MNHEY and SMNVEV (reference sequence). CDR3 in DNA: TGTGCCAGCAGACAGGGGACCCACGAGCAGTACTTC. Its translation: CASRQGTHEQYF.

The J gene is TRBJ2-7, the V gene TRBV4-3; the D gene is possibly TRBD1 (7 bases). Looked up from germline, CDR1 is LGHNA and CDR2 is YSLEER. Trimming stripped 4 bases from V and 1 base from J, with 14 bases between. The CDR3 contains 15 residues. CDR3 nucleotide sequence: TGCGCCAGCAGCCGGAGCGCGGGACAGTCCTACGAGCAGTACTTC. This gives the protein CASSRSAGQSYEQYF.

The rearrangement joins TRBV2 to TRBJ2-7; 10 bases are a match to TRBD1. Looked up from germline, CDR1 is SNHLY and CDR2 is FYNNEI. The J segment lost 5 bases and the V segment lost 9 bases, leaving 10 bases of the junction unmatched. The length of the CDR3 is 14 residues. CDR3 nucleotide sequence: TGTGCCAGTCGTCGGGGACAGGGGAAGGACGAGCAGTACTTC. Encoded protein: CASRRGQGKDEQYF. Looking up the rest from reference TRBV2 and TRBJ2-7 gives the full variable domain: EPEVTQTPSHQVTQMGQEVILRCVPISNHLYFYWYRQILGQKVEFLVSFYNNEISEKSEIFDDQFSVERPDGSNFTLKIRSTKLEDSAMYFCASRRGQGKDEQYFGPGTRLTVT.

This chain connects TRBV19 to TRBJ1-2, with 9 bases fitting TRBD1. Per the germline V gene, CDR1 is LNHDA and CDR2 is SQIVND (reference sequence). V dropped 4 bases and J dropped 6; count of bases not matched to a gene: 9. The CDR3 sequence is 15 residues long. The CDR3 nucleotides are TGTGCCAGTAGTACAACGCACAGGGGGCGGAATGGCTACACCTTC. Encoded protein: CASSTTHRGRNGYTF.

The rearrangement joins TRBV10-3 to TRBJ2-5; D unclear. Trimming took off 2 bases at V and 5 bases at J, with 9 bases between the two ends. The CDR3 sequence is 13 residues long. Looked up from germline, CDR1 is ENHRY and CDR2 is SYGVKD. This CDR3 reads CAISEVPRETQYF. CDR3 coding DNA: TGTGCCATCAGTGAGGTCCCCCGGGAGACCCAGTACTTC.

In the case of this clone: Because the CDR3 is missing its conserved closing phenylalanine or tryptophan, this is likely a read error. The DNA is left out, because the CDR3 cannot be placed on it with certainty; the CDR3 is given as TCRdb lists it. This chain joins TRBV28 and TRBJ2-7; TRBD2 was called by the table and not checked on the DNA. The germline gives CDR1 MDHEN, CDR2 SYDVKM. The CDR3 spans 10 residues, counting both ends. CDR3 residues: CASSLSEGSA.

V gene TRBV7-9 combines with J gene TRBJ2-1, with 13 bases that match TRBD2. The germline V gene has CDR1 SEHNR and CDR2 FQNEAQ (reference sequence). This CDR3 has 17 residues. V lost 6 bases to trimming and J lost 2 bases; unmatched junction nucleotides: 7. This CDR3 reads CASRAGLAGVPYNEQFF. The CDR3 DNA sequence: TGTGCCAGCAGGGCCGGACTAGCGGGAGTACCCTACAATGAGCAGTTCTTC.

The chain uses TRBV7-2 and TRBJ2-2; 7 bases are shared with TRBD2. Germline V CDR1 and CDR2: SGHTA, FQGNSA. The V segment lost 5 bases and the J segment 3 bases; nucleotides outside the gene matches: 9. The CDR3 runs 16 residues. CDR3 bases: TGTGCCAGCAGCCGAGGTTCTAGCGGATACACCGGGGAGCTGTTTTTT. This gives the protein CASSRGSSGYTGELFF.

This clone was counted only a few times. This CDR3 is also generated by other DNA sequences in the sample. The rearrangement links TRBV6-1 to TRBJ2-2; D unclear. The CDR3 contains 10 residues. CDR1 and CDR2 (germline): MNHNS, SASEGT. Trimming took 8 bases from V and 8 from J, leaving 6 bases between them. CDR3 nucleotides: TGTGCCAGCGGTGGGGGGGAGCTGTTTTTT. Residues: CASGGGELFF.

On this clone: At one of its ends the junction is not consistent with the germline gene, which may arise from a read error. The sample holds other DNA sequences that translate to the same CDR3. The V gene is TRBV7-7, the J gene TRBJ2-3; 9 nucleotides align to TRBD2. The CDR3 covers 16 residues. The V gene's germline CDR1 is SSHAT and CDR2 FNYEAQ (reference sequence). The CDR3 reads CASSLGGGGATDTQYF. The DNA for the CDR3 is TGTGCTAGCAGCTTGGGCGGCGGGGGGGCGACAGATACGCAGTATTTT.

For this clone: Other DNA sequences in the sample encode the same CDR3. The chain joins TRBV7-2 to TRBJ2-2; no firm D call. Germline CDR1 and CDR2: SGHTA and FQGNSA. The CDR3 has 15 residues. The V and J ends lost 1 base and 0 bases respectively, with 6 bases between them. The CDR3 spells CASSLVASNTGELFF. The CDR3 bases are TGTGCCAGCAGCTTAGTTGCGTCGAACACCGGGGAGCTGTTTTTT.